The clone carrying this T cell receptor (beta chain) was seen more than once but under ten times. Its specificity is unknown. The CDR3 sequence is 16 residues long. Germline CDR1 SQVTM, CDR2 ANQGSEA. The J segment lost 3 bases and the V segment lost 0 bases, leaving 10 bases of the junction unmatched. This entry belongs to a study of blood T cells in healthy people across ages. Findings of the study overall: It was not known whether donors were CMV positive (a possible confounder of expanded clonotype changes). Significant beta diversity loss was already apparent by age approximately 40, declining roughly linearly.

Next came a second PCR, run for about 7 to 12 cycles, which used a sample-barcoded 5' primer along with a J-beta primer mix. CDR3-containing paired-end reads numbered at least 2.5 million in each sample. MiXCR, run by TCRdb on the 5' RACE reads, gives a single entry per CDR3 protein. The table records 850,000 to 1,000,000 distinct CDR3 sequences, around 54% of them present only once. Each donor's blood draw was approximately 10 milliliters of peripheral blood. Sample: blood. This chain connects TRBV29-1 to TRBJ2-7; 8 bases are a match to TRBD2. This receptor was identified in a woman in her fifties or sixties in good health. The CDR3 DNA reads as TGCAGCGTTGAAGATTCGAGAGCGGGAGTTTTCTACGAGCAGTACTTC. This codes for CSVEDSRAGVFYEQYF.